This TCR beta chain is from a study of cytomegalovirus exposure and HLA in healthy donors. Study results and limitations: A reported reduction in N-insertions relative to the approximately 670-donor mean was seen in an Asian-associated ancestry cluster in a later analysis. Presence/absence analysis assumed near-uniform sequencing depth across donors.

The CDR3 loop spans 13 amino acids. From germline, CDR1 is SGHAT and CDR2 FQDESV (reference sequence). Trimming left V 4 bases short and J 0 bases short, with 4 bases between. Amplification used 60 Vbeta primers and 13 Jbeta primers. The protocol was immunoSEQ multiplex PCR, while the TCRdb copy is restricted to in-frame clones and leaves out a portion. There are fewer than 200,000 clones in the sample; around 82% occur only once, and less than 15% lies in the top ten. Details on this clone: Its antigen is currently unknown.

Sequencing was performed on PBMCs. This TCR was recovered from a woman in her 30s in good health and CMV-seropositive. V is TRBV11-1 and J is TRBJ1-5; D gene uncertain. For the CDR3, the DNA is TGTGCCAGCAGCTCAAATAGCAATCAGCCCCAGCATTTT. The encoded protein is CASSSNSNQPQHF.